These 20 T cell receptor beta chains share one sample of origin, sequenced in a study of blood T cell repertoires in COVID-19 (dated by TCRdb to about 2020). The library was obtained by the immunoSEQ multiplex PCR assay. The table was pulled from immuneACCESS by TCRdb, which kept in-frame rearrangements only. Such tables lose some clones; where checked, under half of the loss comes from unresolved V genes, and the rest has no known cause. The sample records approximately 140,000 clones, around 84% of which are singletons. Of the sample, under 2.5% falls within the top ten clones. The sample comprised peripheral blood. The receptors were sampled from a man between 70 and 80 years old with acute or convalescent COVID-19.

The V gene is TRBV7-3, the J gene TRBJ2-5; 10 nucleotides line up with TRBD2. The CDR3 sequence is 16 residues long. Losses at the gene ends were 6 bases for V and 5 bases for J; bases not matched to a gene: 12. Per germline, CDR1 SGHTA and CDR2 FQGTGA. CDR3 sequence: CASSPSGAGGQETQYF. For the CDR3, the DNA is TGTGCCAGCAGTCCGTCCGGAGCGGGGGGGCAGGAGACCCAGTACTTC.

The rearrangement links TRBV19 to TRBJ2-1, with D perhaps matching TRBD1 (5 bases). Per germline, CDR1 LNHDA and CDR2 SQIVND (reference sequence). The CDR3 has 18 amino acids. V was shortened by 5 bases and J by 5 bases, with 25 bases between the two germline ends. CDR3 in DNA: TGTGCCAGTAGTCCCGGTAGTGGAGCGTGGGGCAGAGACAATGAGCAGTTCTTC. Translation gives CASSPGSGAWGRDNEQFF.

The rearrangement joins TRBV5-1 to TRBJ1-4, with 7 positions matching TRBD1. Germline CDR1 reads SGHRS; CDR2 reads YFSETQ. V lost 1 base to trimming and J lost 5 bases; unmatched junction nucleotides: 2. CDR3 length: 14 amino acids. The CDR3 sequence is CASSLPGQNEKLFF. The DNA of the CDR3 is TGCGCCAGCAGCTTGCCGGGACAGAATGAAAAACTGTTTTTT.

The CDR3 here is CASSPTEASGNTIYF. The CDR3 bases are TGTGCCAGCTCACCCACCGAAGCCTCTGGAAACACCATATATTTT. The rearrangement links TRBV18 to TRBJ1-3; D is unresolved. Trimming left V 3 bases short and J 0 bases short, with 9 bases between. The CDR3 runs 15 residues. Looked up from germline, CDR1 is KGHSH and CDR2 is LQKENI.

V is TRBV12-3 or TRBV12-4 and J is TRBJ1-1, with no clear D. V lost 1 base and J 3 bases, leaving 6 bases between the germline ends. The CDR3 length is 13 residues. The CDR3, as DNA: TGTGCCAGCAGTTTAGGTCAGGACACTGAAGCTTTCTTT. Amino acid sequence: CASSLGQDTEAFF.

This rearrangement joins TRBV27 to TRBJ2-1, with D possibly being TRBD2 (5 bases). Trimming removed 4 bases from V and 5 bases from J, with 15 bases in between. CDR1 is MNHEY and CDR2 is SMNVEV in the germline V gene (reference sequence). The CDR3 is 15 amino acids. The CDR3 is CASSSGVLQNNEQFF. The CDR3 DNA reads TGTGCCAGCAGTTCCGGGGTACTACAAAACAATGAGCAGTTCTTC.

V usage is TRBV7-2 and J usage is TRBJ1-5; possibly TRBD1 for D (6 bases). Deletions cut 1 base from V and 3 bases from J, with 7 bases between. CDR3 length equals 14 residues. CDR1 and CDR2 (germline): SGHTA, FQGNSA. As DNA, the CDR3 is TGTGCCAGCAGCTTAGGACAGGTCAATCAGCCCCAGCATTTT. This encodes CASSLGQVNQPQHF.

This sequence joins TRBV3-1 (or the pseudogene TRBV3-2) and TRBJ1-6; 9 positions agree with TRBD1. Germline trimming cut 2 bases from V and 9 bases from J; bases unmatched to any gene: 5. The CDR3 covers 15 residues. Germline loops: CDR1 LGHDT, CDR2 YNNKEL (reference sequence). The DNA for the CDR3 is TGTGCCAGCAGCCAACCGGGACAGGGTTTTTCACCCCTCCACTTT. It encodes CASSQPGQGFSPLHF.

The sample holds one count of this clone. This chain connects TRBV19 to TRBJ1-2, with 8 bases matching TRBD1. The ends lost 6 bases at V and 2 bases at J; junction bases unmatched: 8. The germline V gene has CDR1 LNHDA and CDR2 SQIVND (reference sequence). This CDR3 spans 15 amino acids. The CDR3 reads CASSTRQGSNYGYTF. DNA for the CDR3: TGTGCCAGTAGCACCCGACAGGGGTCGAACTATGGCTACACCTTC. Supplemented by reference TRBV19 and TRBJ1-2, the full variable domain reads DGGITQSPKYLFRKEGQNVTLSCEQNLNHDAMYWYRQDPGQGLRLIYYSQIVNDFQKGDIAEGYSVSREKKESFPLTVTSAQKNPTAFYLCASSTRQGSNYGYTFGSGTRLTVV.

This clone is a singleton in its sample. The rearrangement uses TRBV4-2 and TRBJ1-5; D uncertain. With 0 bases removed from V and 4 bases from J, the gap between germline ends came to 4 bases. This CDR3 region has 13 residues. Germline V gives CDR1 LGHNA, CDR2 YNFKEQ. This CDR3 reads CASSQDLNQPQHF. The CDR3 DNA is TGTGCCAGCAGCCAAGACCTGAATCAGCCCCAGCATTTT.

This chain joins TRBV5-6 and TRBJ1-1, with D tentatively TRBD1 (5 bases). Germline V lookup: CDR1 SGHDT, CDR2 YYEEEE. V lost 3 bases and J 1 base, leaving 16 bases between the germline ends. This CDR3 has 16 residues. This chain's CDR3 is CASSSLNGAGNTEAFF. The CDR3 bases are TGTGCCAGCAGCTCCCTGAATGGGGCAGGGAACACTGAAGCTTTCTTT.

The gene calls are TRBV5-1 and TRBJ1-1; no firm D call. This CDR3 has 13 amino acids. V lost 4 bases and J lost 0, with 7 bases in between. CDR1 SGHRS and CDR2 YFSETQ come from the germline V gene. CDR3 in amino acids: CASSREMNTEAFF. DNA of the CDR3: TGCGCCAGCAGCCGAGAGATGAACACTGAAGCTTTCTTT. The whole variable domain, remainder taken from reference TRBV5-1 and TRBJ1-1, is KAGVTQTPRYLIKTRGQQVTLSCSPISGHRSVSWYQQTPGQGLQFLFEYFSETQRNKGNFPGRFSGRQFSNSRSEMNVSTLELGDSALYLCASSREMNTEAFFGQGTRLTVV.

The J gene is TRBJ2-5, the V gene TRBV6-6; TRBD1 matches at 8 bases. Germline V gene lookup returns CDR1 MNHNY and CDR2 SVGAGI (reference sequence). The CDR3 is made up of 16 amino acids. Losses at the gene ends were 3 bases for V and 0 bases for J; bases not matched to a gene: 6. CDR3 bases: TGTGCCAGCAGTTATGGACAGGGTGGGTACCAAGAGACCCAGTACTTC. It translates to CASSYGQGGYQETQYF.

The rearrangement joins TRBV24-1 to TRBJ2-2; TRBD2 might be the D (6 bases). This CDR3 spans 16 amino acids. V was shortened by 0 bases and J by 10 bases, with 17 bases between the two germline ends. Germline V CDR1 and CDR2: KGHDR, SFDVKD. CDR3 region: CATSDLGGTATPELFF. For the CDR3, the DNA is TGTGCCACCAGTGATTTGGGCGGGACGGCTACCCCGGAGCTGTTTTTT.

This rearrangement joins TRBV4-1 to TRBJ2-5; TRBD2 matches at 13 bases. After removal of 6 bases from V and 10 bases from J, the junction contained 11 bases not matched to a gene. This CDR3 has 15 amino acids. CDR1 and CDR2 from the germline V gene are MGHRA and YSYEKL. In DNA form, the CDR3 reads TGCGCCAGCAGTCACGGTCGACTAGCGGGGGGAGGCCAGTACTTC. This codes for CASSHGRLAGGGQYF.

The gene calls are TRBV9 and TRBJ1-2, with D uncertain. The CDR3 is 13 residues long. CDR1 is SGDLS and CDR2 is YYNGEE in the germline V gene. The ends were cut back, 0 bases at V and 7 bases at J, with 10 bases in the middle. CDR3 loop: CASSVGTEGGYTF. CDR3 nucleotide sequence: TGTGCCAGCAGCGTAGGGACCGAGGGTGGCTACACCTTC.

This chain joins TRBV5-5 and TRBJ2-7; TRBD1 matches 12 bases. The CDR3 covers 15 residues. V lost 5 bases, J lost 3 bases, and 6 bases stayed unmatched. The V gene's germline CDR1 is SGHKS and CDR2 YYEKEE (reference sequence). The CDR3 reads CASRTGQGAFYEQYF. Written as DNA, the CDR3 is TGTGCCAGCAGGACGGGACAGGGGGCATTCTACGAGCAGTACTTC.

The gene calls are TRBV5-4 and TRBJ2-3; 9 nucleotides align to TRBD2. CDR1 SGHNT and CDR2 YYREEE come from the germline V gene (reference sequence). This CDR3 is 18 amino acids long. Unmatched junction bases numbered 10, after V lost 2 bases and J lost 0 bases. The CDR3 loop reads CASSFRLAGTTSTDTQYF. CDR3 nucleotide sequence: TGTGCCAGCAGCTTCCGTCTAGCGGGGACTACTAGCACAGATACGCAGTATTTT.

The gene calls are TRBV28 and TRBJ2-5; 9 nucleotides line up with TRBD2. The junction had 10 bases not matched to a gene; V was cut back by 5 bases and J by 9 bases. The CDR3 has 14 amino acids. Germline V gene data show CDR1 as MDHEN and CDR2 as SYDVKM. The CDR3 DNA reads as TGTGCCAGCAGTCCACACGGGGCGGGAGGGGCCCAGTACTTC. It encodes CASSPHGAGGAQYF.

The CDR3 nucleotides read TGCGCCAGCAGCACCCGGGACAGCTCGGGTTCACCCCTCCACTTT. The encoded protein is CASSTRDSSGSPLHF. The genes are TRBV5-1 and TRBJ1-6; 7 bases are a match to TRBD1. The V segment lost 4 bases and the J segment 9 bases; nucleotides outside the gene matches: 10. The germline CDR1 and CDR2 sequences are SGHRS and YFSETQ. CDR3 length equals 15 residues. Together with reference TRBV5-1 and TRBJ1-6, the CDR3 gives the full variable domain: KAGVTQTPRYLIKTRGQQVTLSCSPISGHRSVSWYQQTPGQGLQFLFEYFSETQRNKGNFPGRFSGRQFSNSRSEMNVSTLELGDSALYLCASSTRDSSGSPLHFGNGTRLTVT.